The rows below give T cell receptor beta chains drawn from one sample of a study of T-cell reconstitution after alpha-beta-depleted transplantation in children. TCRdb re-called the PCR reads through MiXCR, storing one row per CDR3 protein. The table has approximately 520,000 distinct CDR3 sequences, 30% to 35% seen once; the top ten hold 2% to 3%. The sequenced sample was PBMCs from the stem cell graft donor, obtained from the stem cell graft. Receptors originate from a human donor who donated a stem cell graft to a child with aplastic anemia. Both conserved end residues are part of each CDR3. A D gene is named only where the DNA matches it firmly. Size is stated for part of the rows, as once, few or many counts, or as a class when the clone is expanded.

J gene,clone size,D gene,V gene,CDR3 length,CDR3 protein,CDR3 DNA
TRBJ2-7,NA,NA,TRBV12-3/TRBV12-4,14,CASSPGVPSYEQYF,TGTGCCAGCAGTCCCGGGGTCCCCTCCTACGAGCAGTACTTC
TRBJ1-1,few,NA,TRBV7-9,14,CASSLVVLNTEAFF,TGTGCCAGCAGCTTAGTGGTGTTGAACACTGAAGCTTTCTTT
TRBJ2-4,NA,NA,TRBV20-1,14,CSVTGEEAKNIQYF,TGCAGTGTCACAGGGGAGGAAGCCAAAAACATTCAGTACTTC
TRBJ2-1,few,NA,TRBV7-6,12,CASSHRDPRLFF,TGTGCCAGCAGCCATAGGGACCCCCGTCTGTTCTTC
TRBJ2-1,NA,NA,TRBV7-9,14,CASSSNLLENEQFF,TGTGCCAGCAGCTCCAACCTCCTAGAAAATGAGCAGTTCTTC
TRBJ2-7,NA,TRBD1,TRBV5-1,14,CASSLGGQIYEQYF,TGCGCCAGCAGCTTGGGGGGACAGATCTACGAGCAGTACTTC
TRBJ2-1,NA,NA,TRBV14,13,CASSHRSYNEQFF,TGTGCCAGCAGCCACAGGTCTTACAATGAGCAGTTCTTC
TRBJ2-5,NA,NA,TRBV21-1,16,CASSHVRDRAQETQYF,TGTGCCAGCAGTCATGTCCGGGACAGGGCTCAAGAGACCCAGTACTTC
TRBJ2-7,NA,NA,TRBV9,14,CASSAQGTTDEQYF,TGTGCCAGCAGCGCCCAAGGGACGACGGACGAGCAGTACTTC
TRBJ2-3,many,TRBD2,TRBV20-1,16,CSAITPTSGSTDTQYF,TGCAGTGCTATAACACCAACTAGCGGGAGCACAGATACGCAGTATTTT
TRBJ2-7,NA,NA,TRBV7-3,15,CASSFFPGGGYEQYF,TGTGCCAGCAGCTTTTTCCCGGGGGGCGGCTACGAGCAGTACTTC
TRBJ1-1,NA,NA,TRBV5-1,14,CASRTGGVNTEAFF,TGCGCCAGCAGAACGGGGGGGGTGAACACTGAAGCTTTCTTT
TRBJ2-1,NA,NA,TRBV28,13,CASSFNMGNEQFF,TGTGCCAGCAGTTTCAATATGGGGAATGAGCAGTTCTTC
TRBJ2-6,NA,NA,TRBV4-3,15,CASSQVWAGANVLTF,TGCGCCAGCAGCCAAGTGTGGGCTGGGGCCAACGTCCTGACTTTC
TRBJ2-1,NA,TRBD2,TRBV5-1,15,CASSASLAFYNEQFF,TGCGCCAGCAGTGCTTCACTAGCGTTCTACAATGAGCAGTTCTTC
TRBJ2-6,few,NA,TRBV29-1,13,CSVETSGANVLTF,TGCAGCGTTGAAACCTCTGGGGCCAACGTCCTGACTTTC
TRBJ2-3,few,TRBD2,TRBV9,16,CASSVLAGEQGDTQYF,TGTGCCAGCAGCGTCCTAGCGGGAGAGCAGGGAGATACGCAGTATTTT
TRBJ1-5,NA,NA,TRBV18,15,CASSPTTGRNQPQHF,TGTGCCAGCTCACCGACTACCGGACGGAATCAGCCCCAGCATTTT
TRBJ2-3,NA,NA,TRBV21-1,17,CASSKRILAGDRDTQYF,TGTGCCAGCAGCAAAAGGATACTAGCGGGAGATCGGGATACGCAGTATTTT
TRBJ1-2,few,NA,TRBV20-1,12,CSARGGTYGYTF,TGCAGTGCTAGAGGCGGCACCTATGGCTACACCTTC
TRBJ1-1,NA,NA,TRBV30,14,CAWTVVRKNTEAFF,TGTGCCTGGACCGTAGTGAGGAAGAACACTGAAGCTTTCTTT
TRBJ1-2,few,NA,TRBV6-5,14,CASSYAQANYGYTF,TGTGCCAGCAGTTATGCACAGGCTAACTATGGCTACACCTTC
TRBJ1-4,NA,NA,TRBV6-1,14,CASRDPGANEKLFF,TGTGCCAGCCGAGACCCAGGGGCTAATGAAAAACTGTTTTTT
TRBJ2-2,NA,NA,TRBV12-3/TRBV12-4,15,CASSASGLNTGELFF,TGTGCCAGCAGTGCCAGCGGGCTGAACACCGGGGAGCTGTTTTTT
TRBJ1-2,NA,NA,TRBV7-9,14,CASRPQGFSGGYTF,TGTGCCAGCAGACCCCAGGGGTTTTCGGGAGGCTACACCTTC
TRBJ1-2,NA,NA,TRBV20-1,14,CSARTPQSVTGYTF,TGCAGTGCTAGGACACCCCAAAGCGTTACTGGCTACACCTTC